The 3 T cell receptor beta chains below come from one sample, sequenced in a study of CD8 T cells in ankylosing spondylitis. TCRdb reprocessed the 5' RACE reads with MiXCR, giving one entry per CDR3 protein. The sample has a few hundred thousand distinct CDR3 sequences; 18% are singletons. Study results and limitations: A TCR beta motif of roughly eight highly homologous variants appeared characteristic of ankylosing spondylitis blood.

Which antigens these TCRs recognize remains unknown. Sequences were obtained from blood, either unsorted or a sorted T cell fraction (not recorded which). The receptors were gathered from a male donor with ankylosing spondylitis.

This clonotype turned up a few times. This chain's CDR3 is CASSQDPSGNPEQYF. The CDR3, as DNA: TGTGCCAGCAGCCAAGATCCGTCAGGGAACCCCGAGCAGTACTTC. The gene calls are TRBV3-1 and TRBJ2-7; perhaps TRBD1 as D (5 bases). Trimming removed 0 bases from V and 6 bases from J, with 15 bases in between. Germline-derived CDR1 and CDR2 are LGHDT and YNNKEL (reference sequence). The CDR3 totals 15 residues.

The chain uses TRBV6-1 and TRBJ2-1; D uncertain. V gave up 7 bases and J gave up 3 bases, with 4 bases separating them. This CDR3 is built from 11 residues. The germline V gene encodes CDR1 MNHNS and CDR2 SASEGT. The CDR3 DNA is TGTGCCAGCATCTACTACAATGAGCAGTTCTTC. Its translation is CASIYYNEQFF.

The table lists this clonotype with many counts. The rearrangement joins TRBV12-3 or TRBV12-4 to TRBJ2-2; D gene uncertain. CDR3 length: 12 amino acids. V gave up 1 base and J gave up 7 bases, with 4 bases separating them. CDR3 DNA: TGTGCCAGCAGTTTAGGGGGCGGGGAGCTGTTTTTT. Encoded protein: CASSLGGGELFF.